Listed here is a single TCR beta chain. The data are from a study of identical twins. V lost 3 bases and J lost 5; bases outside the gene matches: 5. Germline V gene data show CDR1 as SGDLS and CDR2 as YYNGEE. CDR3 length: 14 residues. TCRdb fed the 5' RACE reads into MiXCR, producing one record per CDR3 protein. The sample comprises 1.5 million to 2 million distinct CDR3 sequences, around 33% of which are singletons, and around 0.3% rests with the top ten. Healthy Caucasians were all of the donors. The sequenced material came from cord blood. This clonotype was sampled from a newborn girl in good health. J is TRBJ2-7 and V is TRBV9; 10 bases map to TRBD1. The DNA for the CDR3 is TGTGCCAGCAGCGCGGACAGGGGGGTGAACGAGCAGTACTTC. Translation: CASSADRGVNEQYF.